Listed below are T cell receptor beta chains from one sample, sequenced in a study of blood T cell repertoires in COVID-19. Assay used: immunoSEQ multiplex PCR; TCRdb lists only in-frame clones, some missing. The sample contains around 100,000 clones, roughly 80% of which appear only once. Material: peripheral blood. The receptor set was obtained from a man between 65 and 80 years old with active or convalescent COVID-19. CDR3s include the opening cysteine and the closing phenylalanine or tryptophan. D genes are given only for firm matches. Clone sizes are given selectively: once, few, many, or a class where the clone is expanded.

TRBJ2-3	NA	TRBV11-2	NA	CASSLVALTDTQYF	TGTGCCAGCAGCTTAGTCGCGCTCACAGATACGCAGTATTTT
TRBJ1-5	NA	TRBV3-1/TRBV3-2	NA	CASSRQYSNQPQHF	TGTGCCAGCAGCCGACAGTATAGCAATCAGCCCCAGCATTTT
TRBJ2-5	NA	TRBV7-2	TRBD2	CASSLVSSGGYQETQYF	TGTGCCAGCAGCTTAGTGTCTAGCGGGGGGTACCAAGAGACCCAGTACTTC
TRBJ2-7	NA	TRBV5-1	NA	CASSLAYGYEQYF	TGCGCCAGCAGCTTGGCCTACGGCTACGAGCAGTACTTC
TRBJ2-7	NA	TRBV28	TRBD1	CASNRDSDTGGEQYF	TGTGCCAGCAACAGAGACTCAGACACAGGGGGCGAGCAGTACTTC
TRBJ2-3	NA	TRBV29-1	NA	CSVDPSTDTQYF	TGCAGCGTTGACCCCTCCACAGATACGCAGTATTTT
TRBJ2-6	NA	TRBV4-3	TRBD1	CASSQAPLTGVNAGANVLTF	TGCGCCAGCAGCCAAGCCCCCTTGACAGGGGTGAATGCCGGGGCCAACGTCCTGACTTTC
TRBJ1-2	NA	TRBV5-1	NA	CASSSTGIYGYTF	TGCGCCAGCAGCTCAACAGGGATTTATGGCTACACCTTC
TRBJ2-1	NA	TRBV7-3	TRBD2	CASSYSGSSYNEQFF	TGTGCCAGCAGTTATAGCGGGAGCTCCTACAATGAGCAGTTCTTC
TRBJ1-4	NA	TRBV5-4	NA	CASSFRASNEKLFF	TGTGCCAGCAGCTTCAGGGCCTCAAATGAAAAACTGTTTTTT
TRBJ2-2	NA	TRBV21-1	NA	CASRGGWELFF	TGTGCCAGCCGCGGGGGCTGGGAGCTGTTTTTT
TRBJ2-1	NA	TRBV11-2	TRBD2	CASSLTSGYNEQFF	TGTGCCAGCAGCCTGACTAGCGGGTACAATGAGCAGTTCTTC
TRBJ2-1	NA	TRBV3-1/TRBV3-2	NA	CASSQAFQVSSYNEQFF	TGTGCCAGCAGCCAAGCCTTTCAGGTAAGCTCCTACAATGAGCAGTTCTTC
TRBJ1-4	once	TRBV25-1	NA	CASSEDKLGAANEKLFF	TGTGCCAGCAGTGAAGATAAGTTGGGGGCGGCTAATGAAAAACTGTTTTTT
TRBJ2-1	once	TRBV27	TRBD2	CASSLGLAGGVNEQFF	TGTGCCAGCAGTTTAGGACTAGCGGGAGGTGTAAATGAGCAGTTCTTC
TRBJ2-5	NA	TRBV24-1	NA	CATSDWTTQETQYF	TGTGCCACCAGTGATTGGACTACTCAAGAGACCCAGTACTTC